This T cell receptor beta chain was documented in a study of T cell clones after liver transplantation. CD3+CD4+ and CD3+CD8+ cells were FACS-sorted from thawed unstimulated PBMCs. Method: immunoSEQ multiplex PCR; TCRdb's copy keeps in-frame clones and lacks some. The top ten clones hold roughly 51% of a sample with 8,500 to 10,000 clones, about 72% of them seen once. The sequencing here drew on CD8+ T cells from blood, taken at the 22-month timepoint. This clonotype was obtained from a human patient who received a liver transplant. Some T cells may be transferred from the graft donor.

Here the CDR3 reads CAIMGAGQGVYEQYF. The CDR3 region has the DNA TGTGCCATCATGGGGGCGGGACAGGGAGTGTACGAGCAGTACTTC. The chain links TRBV10-3 to TRBJ2-7, with 9 bases matching TRBD1. Germline V gives CDR1 ENHRY, CDR2 SYGVKD. There are 15 residues in the CDR3. J lost 4 bases, V lost 7 bases, and 11 bases had no gene match.